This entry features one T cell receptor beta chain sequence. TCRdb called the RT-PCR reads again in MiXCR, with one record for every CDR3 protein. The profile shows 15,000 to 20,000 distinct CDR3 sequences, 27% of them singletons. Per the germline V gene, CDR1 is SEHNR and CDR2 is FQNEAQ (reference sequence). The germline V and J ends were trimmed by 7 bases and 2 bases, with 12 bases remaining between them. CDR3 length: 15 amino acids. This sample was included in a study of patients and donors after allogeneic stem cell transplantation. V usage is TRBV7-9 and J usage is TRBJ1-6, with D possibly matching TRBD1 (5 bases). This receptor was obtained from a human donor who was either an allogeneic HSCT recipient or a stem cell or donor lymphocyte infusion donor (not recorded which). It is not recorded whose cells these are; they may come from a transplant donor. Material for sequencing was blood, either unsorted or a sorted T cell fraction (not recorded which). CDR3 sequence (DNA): TGTGCCAGCATGCGGGGGGGTCCCTATAATTCACCCCTCCACTTT. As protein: CASMRGGPYNSPLHF.